These T cell receptor beta chains were read from a single sample in a study of T cell clones after liver transplantation. Produced via immunoSEQ multiplex PCR; TCRdb's table is partial and in-frame only. The repertoire holds some 80,000 clones, with about 82% as singletons. The specimen comprised CD4+ T cells from blood, sampled 46 months after liver transplant. The receptors were sampled from a human patient who received a liver transplant. Certain T cells may be donor cells from the graft. Each CDR3 is given with its conserved first and last residue. A D gene is named only where the DNA matches it firmly. Rows may omit the clone size; those that give it use once, few, many or a size class.

V: TRBV28
J: TRBJ1-5
D: .
size: once
DNA: TGTGCCAGCAGTCCCCGATATAATCAGCCCCAGCATTTT
CDR3: CASSPRYNQPQHF

V: TRBV10-2
J: TRBJ1-5
D: .
size: .
DNA: TGCGCCAGCAGTGAGGCCCGTCAGCCCCAGCATTTT
CDR3: CASSEARQPQHF

V: TRBV19
J: TRBJ2-2
D: .
size: .
DNA: TGTGCCAGTAGTGGGTCGGGCAGGGGAAACGGGGAGCTGTTTTTT
CDR3: CASSGSGRGNGELFF

V: TRBV14
J: TRBJ2-3
D: TRBD1
size: .
DNA: TGTGCCAGCAGCCAAGCGACAGGGGCAGATACGCAGTATTTT
CDR3: CASSQATGADTQYF

V: TRBV10-1
J: TRBJ2-2
D: .
size: few
DNA: TGCGCCAGCAGTGGCGTGGGAACAGCGAACACCGGGGAGCTGTTTTTT
CDR3: CASSGVGTANTGELFF

V: TRBV6-4
J: TRBJ2-1
D: TRBD2
size: .
DNA: TGTGCCAGCAGACTAGCGGGTGGCAATGAGCAGTTCTTC
CDR3: CASRLAGGNEQFF

V: TRBV6-6
J: TRBJ1-4
D: TRBD1
size: .
DNA: TGTGCCAGCAGTTACTCTGGTGGCAGGGGGATATCGCTGTTTTTT
CDR3: CASSYSGGRGISLFF

V: TRBV6-6
J: TRBJ1-4
D: TRBD1
size: .
DNA: TGTGCCAGCAGTTACCAACGACAGGGTAACGAAAAACTGTTTTTT
CDR3: CASSYQRQGNEKLFF

V: TRBV9
J: TRBJ2-7
D: .
size: .
DNA: TGTGCCAGCAGCGGGGGACTCTTTCTTTCCGAGCAGTACTTC
CDR3: CASSGGLFLSEQYF

V: TRBV11-1
J: TRBJ2-1
D: TRBD1
size: .
DNA: TGTGCCAGCAGTCCTGACAGGGGGACCTACAATGAGCAGTTCTTC
CDR3: CASSPDRGTYNEQFF

V: TRBV19
J: TRBJ1-2
D: TRBD1
size: .
DNA: TGTGCCAGTAGTATAGGGAAGACAGGGAGCTATGGCTACACCTTC
CDR3: CASSIGKTGSYGYTF

V: TRBV5-6
J: TRBJ1-2
D: .
size: .
DNA: TGTGCCAGCAGCTTCCGTCTAAACGAGGCTGGCTACACCTTC
CDR3: CASSFRLNEAGYTF

V: TRBV6-5
J: TRBJ2-5
D: .
size: .
DNA: TGTGCCAGCAGCTCGCACACAGGGATCGAGACCCAGTACTTC
CDR3: CASSSHTGIETQYF

V: TRBV7-2
J: TRBJ1-5
D: .
size: .
DNA: TGTGCCAGCAGCATCGGACGGGAGCGGAATCAGCCCCAGCATTTT
CDR3: CASSIGRERNQPQHF

V: TRBV9
J: TRBJ1-4
D: .
size: .
DNA: TGTGCCAGCAGCGCCCGAAGTGCAACTAATGAAAAACTGTTTTTT
CDR3: CASSARSATNEKLFF

V: TRBV28
J: TRBJ1-1
D: .
size: .
DNA: TGTGCCAGCAGTTTGCCGGGGGCAATGAACACTGAAGCTTTCTTT
CDR3: CASSLPGAMNTEAFF

V: TRBV5-1
J: TRBJ2-3
D: .
size: once
DNA: TGCGCCAGCACCAACGGATGGGGCCGAACTAGCACAGATACGCAGTATTTT
CDR3: CASTNGWGRTSTDTQYF

V: TRBV27
J: TRBJ1-2
D: .
size: .
DNA: TGTGCCAGCAGCTTAAACTGGGAGGGGTATGGCTACACCTTC
CDR3: CASSLNWEGYGYTF

V: TRBV9
J: TRBJ2-3
D: TRBD2
size: .
DNA: TGTGCCAGCAGCGTAGCGAGGAGCGGGAGGGCAGATACGCAGTATTTT
CDR3: CASSVARSGRADTQYF

V: TRBV5-1
J: TRBJ1-3
D: .
size: .
DNA: TGCGCCAGCAGCGCGGGAGGGGGCTCTGGAAACACCATATATTTT
CDR3: CASSAGGGSGNTIYF

V: TRBV2
J: TRBJ2-3
D: .
size: .
DNA: TGTGCCAGCAGTGTAAGAGATACGCAGTATTTT
CDR3: CASSVRDTQYF

V: TRBV28
J: TRBJ2-3
D: TRBD2
size: .
DNA: TGTGCCAGCAGTTTACTAGCGGGAGAAGATACGCAGTATTTT
CDR3: CASSLLAGEDTQYF

V: TRBV18
J: TRBJ2-3
D: .
size: .
DNA: TGTGCCAGCTCACCCCAGGGGGGGCTAGCAGATACGCAGTATTTT
CDR3: CASSPQGGLADTQYF

V: TRBV19
J: TRBJ2-2
D: .
size: .
DNA: TGTGCCAGTAGGGATTGGGGCAGGACGAACACCGGGGAGCTGTTTTTT
CDR3: CASRDWGRTNTGELFF

V: TRBV7-2
J: TRBJ1-5
D: .
size: .
DNA: TGTGCCAGCAGCCCTGGGGGCGGTCTTCAACAGCCCCAGCATTTT
CDR3: CASSPGGGLQQPQHF

V: TRBV10-2
J: TRBJ2-7
D: .
size: .
DNA: TGCGCCAGCAGTGAGAGAAGGGGAGATACCAAGCCCTTCTCCTACGAGCAGTACTTC
CDR3: CASSERRGDTKPFSYEQYF

V: TRBV28
J: TRBJ2-6
D: .
size: .
DNA: TGTGCCAGTACTGGGGCCAACGTCCTGACTTTC
CDR3: CASTGANVLTF

V: TRBV6-1
J: TRBJ1-2
D: .
size: .
DNA: TGTGCCAGCAGTGAAGCTGCGGGGACGAATCCCACCTTC
CDR3: CASSEAAGTNPTF

V: TRBV6-6
J: TRBJ2-3
D: .
size: .
DNA: TGTGCCAGCAGTCCTGTACACACAGATACGCAGTATTTT
CDR3: CASSPVHTDTQYF

V: TRBV2
J: TRBJ2-1
D: TRBD1
size: .
DNA: TGTGCCAGCACCGAAGAGGGAACGGGACAGGGTTACAATGAGCAGTTCTTC
CDR3: CASTEEGTGQGYNEQFF

V: TRBV28
J: TRBJ2-7
D: .
size: .
DNA: TGTGCCAGTAGTGAGGGGACACGCTCCTACGAGCAGTACTTC
CDR3: CASSEGTRSYEQYF

V: TRBV4-3
J: TRBJ2-7
D: TRBD2
size: .
DNA: TGCGCCAGCAGCCAAGGAATTGTATGGCGGGAGGCCCCTTCCTACGAGCAGTACTTC
CDR3: CASSQGIVWREAPSYEQYF

V: TRBV6-5
J: TRBJ2-5
D: TRBD2
size: .
DNA: TGTGCCAGCAGTTACAGTAGGCTAGCGGGGGCGACCCAGTACTTC
CDR3: CASSYSRLAGATQYF

V: TRBV18
J: TRBJ1-2
D: TRBD1
size: .
DNA: TGTGCCAGCTCAACAGGGACAGGGAGAGGTTATGGCTACACCTTC
CDR3: CASSTGTGRGYGYTF

V: TRBV7-8
J: TRBJ2-7
D: TRBD2
size: .
DNA: TGTGCCAGCAGTCGCCCCGATCGGGCTAGCGGGAGTTCGACCTACGAGCAGTACTTC
CDR3: CASSRPDRASGSSTYEQYF

V: TRBV28
J: TRBJ2-2
D: TRBD2
size: .
DNA: TGTGCCAGCAGGCCAGCCGGGACTAGAAATGGGGAGCTGTTTTTT
CDR3: CASRPAGTRNGELFF

V: TRBV7-9
J: TRBJ2-7
D: .
size: .
DNA: TGTGCCAGCAGTTCCGGGACTGGGCAGTACTTC
CDR3: CASSSGTGQYF

V: TRBV2
J: TRBJ1-2
D: TRBD1
size: few
DNA: TGTGCCAGCAGAGTACAGGGGAATGGCTACACCTTC
CDR3: CASRVQGNGYTF

V: TRBV7-2
J: TRBJ1-5
D: .
size: .
DNA: TGTGCCAGCAGCTTTTACAGGGACAATCAGCCCCAGCATTTT
CDR3: CASSFYRDNQPQHF

V: TRBV5-8
J: TRBJ2-4
D: .
size: .
DNA: TGTGCCAGCAGCCTATCCGAGACCGGACGGCCCAAAAACATTCAGTACTTC
CDR3: CASSLSETGRPKNIQYF

V: TRBV2
J: TRBJ2-1
D: .
size: few
DNA: TGTGCCAGCAGTGAAACCCAAGCAGGGCACAATGAGCAGTTCTTC
CDR3: CASSETQAGHNEQFF

V: TRBV28
J: TRBJ1-1
D: .
size: .
DNA: TGTGCCAGCAAGGCGTGGGTGGTGAACACTGAAGCTTTCTTT
CDR3: CASKAWVVNTEAFF

V: TRBV18
J: TRBJ1-4
D: .
size: .
DNA: TGTGCCAGCTCACGAGAGGTTAATGAAAAACTGTTTTTT
CDR3: CASSREVNEKLFF

V: TRBV10-3
J: TRBJ2-2
D: .
size: .
DNA: TGTGCCATCAGTGAGTCGACATACACCGGGGAGCTGTTTTTT
CDR3: CAISESTYTGELFF

V: TRBV18
J: TRBJ2-2
D: TRBD1
size: .
DNA: TGTGCCAGCTCAATGAGACAGGGCAACACCGGGGAGCTGTTTTTT
CDR3: CASSMRQGNTGELFF

V: TRBV28
J: TRBJ2-2
D: TRBD1
size: .
DNA: TGTGCCAGCAACATTAACAGGGGGATCGGGGAGCTGTTTTTT
CDR3: CASNINRGIGELFF

V: TRBV7-3
J: TRBJ1-2
D: .
size: .
DNA: TGTGCCAGCAGCTTATTGGGAAACTATGGCTACACCTTC
CDR3: CASSLLGNYGYTF

V: TRBV15
J: TRBJ1-4
D: TRBD1
size: .
DNA: TGTGCCACCAGCTTGCGGGACAGACCTAATGAAAAACTGTTTTTT
CDR3: CATSLRDRPNEKLFF

V: TRBV28
J: TRBJ2-1
D: .
size: .
DNA: TGTGCCAGCACCCATGGGGGATCGCGCTACAATGAGCAGTTCTTC
CDR3: CASTHGGSRYNEQFF

V: TRBV29-1
J: TRBJ1-1
D: .
size: .
DNA: TGCAGCGCCCTGCCCAGGGCCAGTAGCACTGAAGCTTTCTTT
CDR3: CSALPRASSTEAFF

V: TRBV11-2
J: TRBJ2-3
D: TRBD2
size: .
DNA: TGTGCCAGCAGCTTAGAGGCTAGCGGGTTCTACACAGATACGCAGTATTTT
CDR3: CASSLEASGFYTDTQYF

V: TRBV6-5
J: TRBJ2-2
D: .
size: .
DNA: TGTGCCAGCAAGAGGACTTCGCCTTCTACCGGGGAGCTGTTTTTT
CDR3: CASKRTSPSTGELFF

V: TRBV7-8
J: TRBJ1-2
D: .
size: .
DNA: TGTGCCAGCAGCTTCGGGGTAGATGGCTACACCTTC
CDR3: CASSFGVDGYTF

V: TRBV4-2
J: TRBJ2-1
D: TRBD2
size: .
DNA: TGTGCCAGCAGCCAGGGGACTAGCGGGAGTTACAATGAGCAGTTCTTC
CDR3: CASSQGTSGSYNEQFF

V: TRBV7-2
J: TRBJ2-7
D: TRBD1
size: .
DNA: TGTGCCAGCAGCCACCGACAGGGGAGCTACGAGCAGTACTTC
CDR3: CASSHRQGSYEQYF